This paragraph covers one T cell receptor (beta chain) sequence. Its specificity is not known. These data belong to a study of cytomegalovirus exposure and HLA in healthy donors. Study results and caveats: In a later analysis, compared with equally common non-associated chains, HLA-associated beta chains were more expanded.

The J segment lost 10 bases and the V segment lost 2 bases, leaving 10 bases of the junction unmatched. The germline CDR1 and CDR2 sequences are SGHTA and FQGTGA. The CDR3 covers 16 residues. The PCR was carried out with 60 Vbeta primers and 13 Jbeta primers. Sequenced by immunoSEQ multiplex PCR; TCRdb stores in-frame clones only, minus some. The table records some 44,000 clones, about 85% of them present only once. This receptor was identified in a woman aged 40 to 50 in good health and CMV-seropositive. Specimen: PBMCs. The rearrangement links TRBV7-3 to TRBJ2-1; 11 bases agree with TRBD2. The CDR3 DNA follows: TGTGCCAGCAGCTTAGGTCTGTCTAGCGGGAGGACCGAGCAGTTCTTC. Amino acids: CASSLGLSSGRTEQFF.